These 25 T cell receptor beta chains share one sample of origin, sequenced in a study of cytomegalovirus exposure and HLA in healthy donors. 60 Vbeta and 13 Jbeta primers were used in PCR. The assay was immunoSEQ multiplex PCR, and TCRdb's table has in-frame clones only and misses some. The data contain 97,000 or so clones, over 8% of them singletons. Source material: PBMCs. Every receptor here comes from a man over 45 in good health and CMV-seropositive.

This chain uses TRBV27 with TRBJ2-7, with D perhaps TRBD2 (6 bases). Between the trimmed V and J ends, which lost 5 bases and 1 base, there was a span of 9 bases. Germline CDR1 is MNHEY and CDR2 is SMNVEV (reference sequence). This CDR3 is 13 amino acids long. CDR3 nucleotides: TGTGCCAGCAGTCCCGGACTATCCTACGAGCAGTACTTC. Translating gives CASSPGLSYEQYF.

This clone occurred a few times. CDR3 sequence: CASSVQGRGTDTQYF. In nucleotides, the CDR3 is TGTGCCAGCAGTGTACAGGGACGCGGCACAGATACGCAGTATTTT. This rearrangement joins TRBV28 to TRBJ2-3, with D possibly matching TRBD1 (6 bases). V was cut by 5 bases and J by 1 base, with 13 bases left in between. This CDR3 comprises 15 residues. CDR1 is MDHEN and CDR2 is SYDVKM in the germline V gene.

This clone occurred many times. J is TRBJ1-6 and V is TRBV28; D call uncertain. Looked up from germline, CDR1 is MDHEN and CDR2 is SYDVKM. The V end lost 1 base, the J end lost 3 bases, and 13 bases lay between the germline ends. This CDR3 region has 17 residues. CDR3 region: CASSLSPRTYYNSPLHF. As DNA, the CDR3 is TGTGCCAGCAGTTTATCCCCCAGGACTTACTATAATTCACCCCTCCACTTT.

This clone was observed a handful of times. The V and J genes are TRBV28 and TRBJ1-1; weak D call: TRBD1 (5 bases). The germline V gene has CDR1 MDHEN and CDR2 SYDVKM. Trimming removed 11 bases from V and 5 bases from J, with 12 bases in between. The CDR3 has 11 amino acids. CDR3 coding DNA: TGTGCCGGGGGAGGGTTGACTGAAGCTTTCTTT. Encoded protein: CAGGGLTEAFF.

The V gene is TRBV30, the J gene TRBJ1-3; 11 nucleotides match TRBD1. This CDR3 comprises 13 residues. In germline, CDR1 is GTSNPN, CDR2 SVGIG (reference sequence). The ends lost 5 bases at V and 5 bases at J; junction bases unmatched: 2. The CDR3 loop reads CAWWTGGRNTIYF. In DNA form, the CDR3 reads TGTGCCTGGTGGACAGGGGGCAGAAACACCATATATTTT.

The gene calls are TRBV5-1 and TRBJ1-3, with D unclear. Germline assignment: CDR1 SGHRS and CDR2 YFSETQ. Trimming removed 2 bases at V and 0 bases at J, with 9 bases between. The CDR3 contains 15 residues. CDR3 coding DNA: TGCGCCAGCAGCTTTGACGGGAGCTCTGGAAACACCATATATTTT. Amino acids: CASSFDGSSGNTIYF. The entire variable domain, with the rest obtained from reference TRBV5-1 and TRBJ1-3, is as follows: KAGVTQTPRYLIKTRGQQVTLSCSPISGHRSVSWYQQTPGQGLQFLFEYFSETQRNKGNFPGRFSGRQFSNSRSEMNVSTLELGDSALYLCASSFDGSSGNTIYFGEGSWLTVV.

The chain is built from TRBV7-3 and TRBJ2-1, with 12 bases that match TRBD2. The CDR3 contains 17 residues. The V and J ends lost 4 bases and 8 bases, in that order; junction bases with no gene match: 12. Germline V gene lookup returns CDR1 SGHTA and CDR2 FQGTGA. The CDR3: CASSWTSGIGSSHEQFF. The CDR3 nucleotides read TGTGCCAGCAGCTGGACTAGCGGGATCGGTTCCTCCCATGAGCAGTTCTTC.

The chain links TRBV13 to TRBJ2-1; the match to TRBD2 covers 13 bases. This CDR3 has 19 amino acids. V lost 4 bases, J lost 0 bases, and 9 bases stayed unmatched. Germline V gene data show CDR1 as PRHDT and CDR2 as FYEKMQ (reference sequence). CDR3 bases: TGTGCCAGCAGCTCACTCGGACTAGCGGGAGCTCGCTCCTACAATGAGCAGTTCTTC. Translated, it gives CASSSLGLAGARSYNEQFF. The whole variable domain, filled in from reference TRBV13 and TRBJ2-1, reads AAGVIQSPRHLIKEKRETATLKCYPIPRHDTVYWYQQGPGQDPQFLISFYEKMQSDKGSIPDRFSAQQFSDYHSELNMSSLELGDSALYFCASSSLGLAGARSYNEQFFGPGTRLTVL.

In its sample, this clone was seen a few times. This sequence joins TRBV2 and TRBJ2-1; D remains unclear. The germline V gene has CDR1 SNHLY and CDR2 FYNNEI. There are 13 residues in the CDR3. V lost 2 bases, J lost 9 bases, and 11 bases lay in between. CDR3 nucleotide sequence: TGTGCCAGCAGTGAACGTAGCTCCAGTGAGCAGTTCTTC. Encoded protein: CASSERSSSEQFF.

The rearrangement joins TRBV4-2 to TRBJ2-1; D might be TRBD1 (6 bases). V was clipped by 5 bases and J by 9 bases, with 20 bases between them. Germline loops: CDR1 LGHNA, CDR2 YNFKEQ. This CDR3 region has 15 residues. CDR3 protein: CASSIEPGVGGEQFF. DNA for the CDR3: TGTGCCAGCAGCATTGAGCCAGGGGTTGGAGGTGAGCAGTTCTTC.

In its sample, this clone was seen a few times. The chain couples TRBV25-1 to TRBJ2-5; D unclear. V gave up 0 bases and J gave up 3 bases, with 2 bases separating them. Germline V gene lookup returns CDR1 MGHDK and CDR2 SYGVNS. CDR3 length: 12 amino acids. The DNA for the CDR3 is TGTGCCAGCAGTGAATATAAAGAGACCCAGTACTTC. This codes for CASSEYKETQYF.

There are a few counts of this clone. J is TRBJ1-5 and V is TRBV28, with 10 bases lining up with TRBD1. After removal of 5 bases from V and 6 bases from J, the junction contained 10 bases not matched to a gene. Germline V CDR1 and CDR2: MDHEN, SYDVKM. The CDR3 contains 16 residues. The CDR3: CASSPSGTGVFQPQHF. The CDR3 DNA reads as TGTGCCAGCAGTCCTTCCGGGACAGGGGTGTTTCAGCCCCAGCATTTT.

The chain recombines TRBV9 with TRBJ2-1; 10 bases agree with TRBD2. The germline gives CDR1 SGDLS, CDR2 YYNGEE. This CDR3 has 15 amino acids. V lost 3 bases and J lost 0; bases outside the gene matches: 0. CDR3 residues: CASSASGSSYNEQFF. DNA for the CDR3: TGTGCCAGCAGCGCTAGCGGGAGCTCCTACAATGAGCAGTTCTTC.

V and J are TRBV28 and TRBJ2-3; TRBD1 aligns across 9 bases. J was trimmed by 0 bases and V by 7 bases; bases with no gene match: 2. The CDR3 has 14 residues. Per germline, CDR1 MDHEN and CDR2 SYDVKM. CDR3: CASTGTGSTDTQYF. The CDR3 nucleotides read TGTGCCAGCACGGGGACAGGGAGCACAGATACGCAGTATTTT.

The rearrangement uses TRBV5-6 and TRBJ2-5; D is undetermined. CDR1 and CDR2 from the germline V gene are SGHDT and YYEEEE. V lost 7 bases to trimming and J lost 4 bases, with 17 bases between them. This CDR3 comprises 14 residues. The CDR3 DNA follows: TGTGCCAGCCATCAGGATCTCTTGCTAGAGACCCAGTACTTC. Translating it yields CASHQDLLLETQYF.

This clone was detected only a few times. This rearrangement joins TRBV30 to TRBJ1-6, with 7 bases aligning to TRBD1. CDR1 is GTSNPN, CDR2 SVGIG, per germline (reference sequence). CDR3 length equals 15 residues. V gave up 2 bases and J gave up 0 bases; unmatched junction bases: 1. CDR3 nucleotide sequence: TGTGCCTGGAGTAACAGGGGCTCCTATAATTCACCCCTCCACTTT. It translates to CAWSNRGSYNSPLHF.

This sequence joins TRBV2 and TRBJ2-3, with a possible D match to TRBD2 (5 bases). The CDR3 totals 15 residues. V shed 2 bases and J shed 0 bases, with 9 bases lying between them. Germline V gives CDR1 SNHLY, CDR2 FYNNEI. The CDR3 bases are TGTGCCAGCAGTGAATCCAGCGGTAGCACAGATACGCAGTATTTT. Its protein product is CASSESSGSTDTQYF.

V usage is TRBV29-1 and J usage is TRBJ2-2; no clear D gene. This CDR3 is 13 amino acids long. The V gene's germline CDR1 is SQVTM and CDR2 ANQGSEA. Trimming took off 4 bases at V and 0 bases at J, with 6 bases between the two ends. The CDR3 protein is CSVGAPNTGELFF. In nucleotides, the CDR3 is TGCAGCGTTGGGGCTCCGAACACCGGGGAGCTGTTTTTT.

In its sample, this clone was seen a few times. This rearrangement joins TRBV4-1 to TRBJ1-4, with 9 bases matching TRBD1. This CDR3 has 15 residues. The J segment lost 8 bases and the V segment lost 6 bases, leaving 10 bases of the junction unmatched. Germline V gives CDR1 MGHRA, CDR2 YSYEKL. The CDR3 protein is CASSLTTGGKEKLFF. In DNA form, the CDR3 reads TGCGCCAGCAGTTTAACGACAGGGGGAAAGGAAAAACTGTTTTTT.

The chain uses TRBV10-3 and TRBJ2-1; D is possibly TRBD2 (6 bases). CDR3 length: 16 residues. The germline CDR1 and CDR2 sequences are ENHRY and SYGVKD. Trimming pared 5 bases from V and 6 bases from J, leaving 20 bases between. The chain's CDR3 is CAISSRSGEGFNEQFF. The CDR3 DNA is TGTGCCATCAGTTCCCGTAGCGGAGAAGGGTTCAATGAGCAGTTCTTC.

The rearrangement links TRBV11-3 to TRBJ2-6; 9 bases align to TRBD2. This CDR3 has 16 amino acids. Germline loops: CDR1 SGHNT, CDR2 YENEEA. Losses at the gene ends were 5 bases for V and 0 bases for J; bases not matched to a gene: 2. CDR3 in DNA: TGTGCCAGCAGCCTAGCGGGGTTCTCTGGGGCCAACGTCCTGACTTTC. Translating gives CASSLAGFSGANVLTF. Based on the CDR3 plus reference TRBV11-3 and TRBJ2-6, the full variable domain is EAGVVQSPRYKIIEKKQPVAFWCNPISGHNTLYWYLQNLGQGPELLIRYENEEAVDDSQLPKDRFSAERLKGVDSTLKIQPAELGDSAVYLCASSLAGFSGANVLTFGAGSRLTVL.

This sequence joins TRBV11-2 and TRBJ2-7; 7 bases match TRBD1. The CDR3 runs 13 residues. V lost 4 bases, J lost 5 bases, and 5 bases stayed unmatched. In germline, CDR1 is SGHAT, CDR2 FQNNGV. CDR3 nucleotide sequence: TGTGCCAGCAGCTACCACAGGGGCCACGAGCAGTACTTC. Translating gives CASSYHRGHEQYF.

This clone was seen more than once but under ten times. The rearrangement joins TRBV11-2 to TRBJ1-5; the D gene is possibly TRBD1 (6 bases). V lost 5 bases to trimming and J lost 3 bases, with 14 bases between them. This CDR3 has 15 residues. Germline-derived CDR1 and CDR2 are SGHAT and FQNNGV. In nucleotides, the CDR3 is TGTGCCAGCAGCCTCCATGGGGGCTTCAATCAGCCCCAGCATTTT. As protein: CASSLHGGFNQPQHF.

CDR3 region: CASSSIASSYNEQFF. CDR3 sequence (DNA): TGTGCCAGCAGCTCTATAGCTAGCTCCTACAATGAGCAGTTCTTC. The chain combines TRBV7-3 with TRBJ2-1; D gene ambiguous. Trimming left V 4 bases short and J 0 bases short, with 10 bases between. This CDR3 spans 15 amino acids. CDR1 and CDR2 (germline): SGHTA, FQGTGA.

The chain recombines TRBV10-3 with TRBJ2-5; 9 bases are shared with TRBD1. The J call could be wrong; TRBJ2-7 is a better fit for the DNA end. The CDR3 runs 13 residues. Germline V gene lookup returns CDR1 ENHRY and CDR2 SYGVKD. The CDR3 DNA reads as TGTGCCACAACCGGGACAGGGAGGGACGAGCAGTACTTC. Protein sequence: CATTGTGRDEQYF.